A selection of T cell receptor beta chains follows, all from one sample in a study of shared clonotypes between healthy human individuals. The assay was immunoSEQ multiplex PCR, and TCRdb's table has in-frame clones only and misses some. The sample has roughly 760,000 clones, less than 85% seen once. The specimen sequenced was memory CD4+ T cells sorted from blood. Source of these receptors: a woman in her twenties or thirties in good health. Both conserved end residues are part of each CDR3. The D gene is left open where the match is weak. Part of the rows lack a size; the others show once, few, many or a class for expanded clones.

cdr3_aa: CASSPGTGRDTEAFF
cdr3_nt: TGTGCCAGCAGCCCTGGGACAGGGCGGGACACTGAAGCTTTCTTT
v_call: TRBV11-3
d_call: TRBD1
j_call: TRBJ1-1
clone_size: .

cdr3_aa: CASSGRRVGEEEQYF
cdr3_nt: TGTGCCAGCAGTGGGCGTAGGGTGGGGGAGGAGGAGCAGTACTTC
v_call: TRBV25-1
d_call: .
j_call: TRBJ2-7
clone_size: .

cdr3_aa: CASSQVPLSSYNEQFF
cdr3_nt: TGCGCCAGCAGCCAAGTCCCGCTAAGCTCCTACAATGAGCAGTTCTTC
v_call: TRBV4-1
d_call: .
j_call: TRBJ2-1
clone_size: .

cdr3_aa: CASRRQGGNTIYF
cdr3_nt: TGTGCCAGCAGACGACAGGGTGGAAACACCATATATTTT
v_call: TRBV9
d_call: TRBD1
j_call: TRBJ1-3
clone_size: .

cdr3_aa: CASSRLQGAGEAFF
cdr3_nt: TGTGCCAGCTCACGCCTACAGGGGGCGGGAGAAGCTTTCTTT
v_call: TRBV18
d_call: TRBD1
j_call: TRBJ1-1
clone_size: .

cdr3_aa: CASSLDGQGGNQPQHF
cdr3_nt: TGTGCCAGCAGCTTGGACGGACAGGGGGGAAATCAGCCCCAGCATTTT
v_call: TRBV7-8
d_call: TRBD1
j_call: TRBJ1-5
clone_size: few

cdr3_aa: CASSFRGVGVVGPDTQYF
cdr3_nt: TGTGCCAGCAGCTTCCGGGGGGTCGGGGTTGTTGGTCCAGATACGCAGTATTTT
v_call: TRBV11-3
d_call: TRBD2
j_call: TRBJ2-3
clone_size: .

cdr3_aa: CAINRGGHNEQFF
cdr3_nt: TGTGCCATCAATAGGGGGGGCCACAATGAGCAGTTCTTC
v_call: TRBV10-3
d_call: .
j_call: TRBJ2-1
clone_size: .

cdr3_aa: CASSPQADNQPQHF
cdr3_nt: TGTGCCAGCTCACCACAGGCAGACAATCAGCCCCAGCATTTT
v_call: TRBV18
d_call: .
j_call: TRBJ1-5
clone_size: .

cdr3_aa: CASSVQPGQHNEKLFF
cdr3_nt: TGTGCCAGTAGTGTCCAACCGGGACAGCATAATGAAAAACTGTTTTTT
v_call: TRBV19
d_call: TRBD1
j_call: TRBJ1-4
clone_size: .

cdr3_aa: CASSQEYINTDTQYF
cdr3_nt: TGTGCCAGCAGCCAAGAATATATCAACACAGATACGCAGTATTTT
v_call: TRBV14
d_call: .
j_call: TRBJ2-3
clone_size: once

cdr3_aa: CASSLSVNSWTGNKGYTF
cdr3_nt: TGCGCCAGCAGCTTGAGTGTTAATTCATGGACAGGGAACAAGGGCTACACCTTC
v_call: TRBV5-1
d_call: TRBD1
j_call: TRBJ1-2
clone_size: .

cdr3_aa: CASSQATAGQETQYF
cdr3_nt: TGCGCCAGCAGCCAGGCGACCGCCGGGCAAGAGACCCAGTACTTC
v_call: TRBV5-1
d_call: .
j_call: TRBJ2-5
clone_size: .

cdr3_aa: CASSQGLAGDGEQFF
cdr3_nt: TGCGCCAGCAGCCAGGGACTAGCGGGAGACGGTGAGCAGTTCTTC
v_call: TRBV5-1
d_call: TRBD2
j_call: TRBJ2-1
clone_size: .

cdr3_aa: CASSVSWGEVNEQFF
cdr3_nt: TGTGCCAGCAGCGTCAGCTGGGGGGAGGTCAATGAGCAGTTCTTC
v_call: TRBV9
d_call: .
j_call: TRBJ2-1
clone_size: .

cdr3_aa: CASSSLTGPSGYTF
cdr3_nt: TGTGCCAGCAGCTCTTTGACAGGGCCGAGTGGCTACACCTTC
v_call: TRBV5-5
d_call: TRBD1
j_call: TRBJ1-2
clone_size: .

cdr3_aa: CASSRGGTGELFF
cdr3_nt: TGTGCCAGCAGCAGAGGGGGAACCGGGGAGCTGTTTTTT
v_call: TRBV5-8
d_call: .
j_call: TRBJ2-2
clone_size: many

cdr3_aa: CASGFTGELFF
cdr3_nt: TGTGCCAGCGGGTTCACCGGGGAGCTGTTTTTT
v_call: TRBV6-6
d_call: .
j_call: TRBJ2-2
clone_size: .

cdr3_aa: CASSLGEIWSEQYF
cdr3_nt: TGTGCCAGCAGCTTAGGGGAGATTTGGAGCGAGCAGTACTTC
v_call: TRBV13
d_call: .
j_call: TRBJ2-7
clone_size: .

cdr3_aa: CASSSLSRTLGGGYTF
cdr3_nt: TGTGCCAGCAGTTCCCTATCGAGAACGTTGGGGGGTGGCTACACCTTC
v_call: TRBV27
d_call: .
j_call: TRBJ1-2
clone_size: .

cdr3_aa: CASSERALAGGHNEQFF
cdr3_nt: TGTGCCAGCAGTGAAAGGGCACTAGCGGGAGGACACAATGAGCAGTTCTTC
v_call: TRBV6-1
d_call: TRBD2
j_call: TRBJ2-1
clone_size: .

cdr3_aa: CASSGGIAGYEQFF
cdr3_nt: TGTGCCAGCAGCGGCGGGATAGCGGGATATGAGCAGTTCTTC
v_call: TRBV5-4
d_call: TRBD2
j_call: TRBJ2-1
clone_size: once

cdr3_aa: CASSPDRADQPQHF
cdr3_nt: TGTGCCAGCAGTCCGGACAGGGCCGATCAGCCCCAGCATTTT
v_call: TRBV2
d_call: TRBD1
j_call: TRBJ1-5
clone_size: .

cdr3_aa: CASSLKGTETQYF
cdr3_nt: TGTGCCAGCAGCTTGAAGGGGACGGAGACCCAGTACTTC
v_call: TRBV5-4
d_call: .
j_call: TRBJ2-5
clone_size: .

cdr3_aa: CASSTSNQPQHF
cdr3_nt: TGTGCCAGCAGTACTAGCAATCAGCCCCAGCATTTT
v_call: TRBV27
d_call: .
j_call: TRBJ1-5
clone_size: .

cdr3_aa: CASSLTGPSEQYF
cdr3_nt: TGCGCCAGCAGCTTAACAGGCCCCTCCGAGCAGTACTTC
v_call: TRBV5-1
d_call: .
j_call: TRBJ2-7
clone_size: .

cdr3_aa: CASSMGGQQETQYF
cdr3_nt: TGTGCCAGTAGTATGGGGGGGCAGCAAGAGACCCAGTACTTC
v_call: TRBV19
d_call: .
j_call: TRBJ2-5
clone_size: .

cdr3_aa: CASSVTGTWTDEQFF
cdr3_nt: TGTGCCAGCAGCGTTACCGGGACTTGGACCGATGAGCAGTTCTTC
v_call: TRBV9
d_call: .
j_call: TRBJ2-1
clone_size: few

cdr3_aa: CASSEPGQAPQYF
cdr3_nt: TGCGCCAGCAGTGAGCCGGGACAAGCGCCGCAGTACTTC
v_call: TRBV10-2
d_call: .
j_call: TRBJ2-5
clone_size: .

cdr3_aa: CASSLLALWGGEQFF
cdr3_nt: TGTGCCAGCAGCTTACTTGCCCTATGGGGCGGTGAGCAGTTCTTC
v_call: TRBV13
d_call: .
j_call: TRBJ2-1
clone_size: .

cdr3_aa: CASSFLLRGNQPQHF
cdr3_nt: TGTGCCAGCAGTTTTCTATTACGGGGCAATCAGCCCCAGCATTTT
v_call: TRBV6-1
d_call: .
j_call: TRBJ1-5
clone_size: .

cdr3_aa: CASSEMAGGPETQYF
cdr3_nt: TGTGCCAGCAGTGAAATGGCGGGAGGGCCCGAGACCCAGTACTTC
v_call: TRBV6-1
d_call: TRBD2
j_call: TRBJ2-5
clone_size: once

cdr3_aa: CASSFALGQMNYGYTF
cdr3_nt: TGTGCCAGCAGTTTCGCTTTGGGACAGATGAACTATGGCTACACCTTC
v_call: TRBV28
d_call: TRBD1
j_call: TRBJ1-2
clone_size: .

cdr3_aa: CASSSRADLNYGYTF
cdr3_nt: TGTGCCAGCAGCTCCCGAGCGGACCTTAACTATGGCTACACCTTC
v_call: TRBV7-6
d_call: .
j_call: TRBJ1-2
clone_size: few

cdr3_aa: CASSVLAGGGEQFF
cdr3_nt: TGCGCCAGCAGCGTACTAGCGGGAGGCGGTGAGCAGTTCTTC
v_call: TRBV5-1
d_call: TRBD2
j_call: TRBJ2-1
clone_size: .

cdr3_aa: CASSARTRLYEQYF
cdr3_nt: TGTGCCAGCAGTGCGAGGACTAGGCTCTACGAGCAGTACTTC
v_call: TRBV27
d_call: TRBD2
j_call: TRBJ2-7
clone_size: few

cdr3_aa: CASSAVTVNTEAFF
cdr3_nt: TGTGCCAGCAGTGCTGTGACAGTGAACACTGAAGCTTTCTTT
v_call: TRBV25-1
d_call: .
j_call: TRBJ1-1
clone_size: .

cdr3_aa: CSVGGHSGNTIYF
cdr3_nt: TGCAGCGTTGGAGGTCACTCTGGAAACACCATATATTTT
v_call: TRBV29-1
d_call: .
j_call: TRBJ1-3
clone_size: .

cdr3_aa: CASSQSYNQPQHF
cdr3_nt: TGTGCCAGCAGCCAAAGTTATAATCAGCCCCAGCATTTT
v_call: TRBV14
d_call: .
j_call: TRBJ1-5
clone_size: few

cdr3_aa: CASSVRDRTGETQYF
cdr3_nt: TGTGCCAGCAGTGTCCGGGACAGAACGGGCGAGACCCAGTACTTC
v_call: TRBV6-1
d_call: TRBD1
j_call: TRBJ2-5
clone_size: .

cdr3_aa: CASRKPGLAIYEQFF
cdr3_nt: TGCGCCAGCAGGAAGCCGGGACTAGCGATTTATGAGCAGTTCTTC
v_call: TRBV10-2
d_call: TRBD2
j_call: TRBJ2-1
clone_size: few

cdr3_aa: CASSRGQGYEQYF
cdr3_nt: TGCGCCAGCAGCCGTGGACAGGGCTACGAGCAGTACTTC
v_call: TRBV5-1
d_call: TRBD1
j_call: TRBJ2-7
clone_size: .

cdr3_aa: CASSLEGPPDTQYF
cdr3_nt: TGCGCCAGCAGCTTGGAGGGCCCCCCAGATACGCAGTATTTT
v_call: TRBV5-1
d_call: .
j_call: TRBJ2-3
clone_size: .

cdr3_aa: CAISDHGVNTEAFF
cdr3_nt: TGTGCCATCAGTGACCATGGGGTAAACACTGAAGCTTTCTTT
v_call: TRBV10-3
d_call: .
j_call: TRBJ1-1
clone_size: few

cdr3_aa: CASSLDNFDTPNYGYTF
cdr3_nt: TGCGCCAGCAGCTTGGACAACTTTGATACCCCTAACTATGGCTACACCTTC
v_call: TRBV5-1
d_call: .
j_call: TRBJ1-2
clone_size: .

cdr3_aa: CASSVEAPSFGKNIQYF
cdr3_nt: TGTGCCAGCAGCGTAGAGGCCCCTAGCTTTGGCAAAAACATTCAGTACTTC
v_call: TRBV9
d_call: .
j_call: TRBJ2-4
clone_size: .

cdr3_aa: CASSPRDVNTEAFF
cdr3_nt: TGTGCCAGCTCACCAAGGGACGTGAACACTGAAGCTTTCTTT
v_call: TRBV18
d_call: .
j_call: TRBJ1-1
clone_size: .

cdr3_aa: CASCPGSFLSYTF
cdr3_nt: TGCGCCAGCTGCCCCGGCAGCTTTTTGTCCTACACCTTC
v_call: TRBV10-2
d_call: .
j_call: TRBJ1-2
clone_size: .

cdr3_aa: CASSVVIGELFF
cdr3_nt: TGTGCCAGCAGTGTTGTCATCGGGGAGCTGTTTTTT
v_call: TRBV6-1
d_call: .
j_call: TRBJ2-2
clone_size: .

cdr3_aa: CASSLLHGSLGGYTF
cdr3_nt: TGTGCCAGCAGCTTGCTCCACGGATCGTTGGGGGGCTACACCTTC
v_call: TRBV5-6
d_call: .
j_call: TRBJ1-2
clone_size: .